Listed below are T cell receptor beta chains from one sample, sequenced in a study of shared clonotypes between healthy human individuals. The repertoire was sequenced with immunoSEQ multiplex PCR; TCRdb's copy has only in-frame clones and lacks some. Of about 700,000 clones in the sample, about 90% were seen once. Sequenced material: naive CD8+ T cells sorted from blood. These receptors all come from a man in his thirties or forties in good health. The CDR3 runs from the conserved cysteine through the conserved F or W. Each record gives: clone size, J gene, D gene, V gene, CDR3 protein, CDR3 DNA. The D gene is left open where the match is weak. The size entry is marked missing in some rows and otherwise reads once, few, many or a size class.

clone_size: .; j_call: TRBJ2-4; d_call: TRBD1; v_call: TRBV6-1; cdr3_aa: CASTPDRLAKNIQYF; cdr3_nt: TGTGCCAGCACCCCGGACAGGCTCGCCAAAAACATTCAGTACTTC
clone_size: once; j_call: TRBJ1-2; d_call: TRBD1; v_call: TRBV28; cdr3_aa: CASSPTGTALGYTF; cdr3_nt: TGTGCCAGCAGTCCAACCGGGACAGCTCTGGGCTACACCTTC
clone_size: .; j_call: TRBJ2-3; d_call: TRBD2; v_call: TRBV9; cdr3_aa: CASSDPGGDDTQYF; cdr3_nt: TGTGCCAGCAGCGATCCGGGAGGGGACGATACGCAGTATTTT
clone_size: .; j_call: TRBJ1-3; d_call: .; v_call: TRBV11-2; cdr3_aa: CASSLVAPDSGNTIYF; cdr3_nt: TGTGCCAGCAGCTTAGTCGCACCGGATTCTGGAAACACCATATATTTT
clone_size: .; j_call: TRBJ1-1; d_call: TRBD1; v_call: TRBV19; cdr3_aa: CASSKPGTGNTEAFF; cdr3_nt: TGTGCCAGTAGTAAACCCGGGACAGGGAACACTGAAGCTTTCTTT
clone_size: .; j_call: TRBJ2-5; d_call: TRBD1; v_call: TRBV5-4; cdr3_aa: CASSSGQGQETQYF; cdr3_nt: TGTGCCAGCAGCTCAGGACAGGGCCAAGAGACCCAGTACTTC
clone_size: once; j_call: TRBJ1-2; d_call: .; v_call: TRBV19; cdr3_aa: CASRGPSRYGYTF; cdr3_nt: TGTGCCAGTAGAGGACCTTCCCGCTATGGCTACACCTTC
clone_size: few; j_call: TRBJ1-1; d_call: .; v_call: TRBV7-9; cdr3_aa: CASSRMLNTEAFF; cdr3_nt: TGTGCCAGCAGCCGAATGCTGAACACTGAAGCTTTCTTT
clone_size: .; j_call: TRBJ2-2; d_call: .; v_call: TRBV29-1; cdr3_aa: CSALPLDTQNTGELFF; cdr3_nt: TGCAGCGCATTGCCGCTAGACACCCAGAACACCGGGGAGCTGTTTTTT
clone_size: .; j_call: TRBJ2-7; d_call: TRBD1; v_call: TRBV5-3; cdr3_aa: CARSFRTGYYEQYF; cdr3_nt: TGTGCCAGAAGCTTTAGGACAGGGTATTACGAGCAGTACTTC
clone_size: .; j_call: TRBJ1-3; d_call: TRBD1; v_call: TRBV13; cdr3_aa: CASSTHLRTGGNTIYF; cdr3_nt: TGTGCCAGCAGTACCCACCTCAGGACAGGGGGAAACACCATATATTTT
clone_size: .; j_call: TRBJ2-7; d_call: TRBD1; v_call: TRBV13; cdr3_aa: CASRKTGDDIYSYEQYF; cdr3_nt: TGTGCCAGCAGAAAGACAGGGGATGACATATACTCCTACGAGCAGTACTTC
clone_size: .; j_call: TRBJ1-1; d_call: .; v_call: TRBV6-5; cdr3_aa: CASGEGVEAFF; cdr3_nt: TGTGCCAGCGGGGAGGGAGTGGAAGCTTTCTTT
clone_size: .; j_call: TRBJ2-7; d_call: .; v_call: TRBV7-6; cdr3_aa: CASGDYSYEQYF; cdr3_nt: TGTGCCAGCGGCGACTACTCCTACGAGCAGTACTTC
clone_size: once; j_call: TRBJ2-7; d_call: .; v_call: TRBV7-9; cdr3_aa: CASVPDGSYEQYF; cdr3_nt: TGTGCCAGCGTGCCCGACGGCTCCTACGAGCAGTACTTC